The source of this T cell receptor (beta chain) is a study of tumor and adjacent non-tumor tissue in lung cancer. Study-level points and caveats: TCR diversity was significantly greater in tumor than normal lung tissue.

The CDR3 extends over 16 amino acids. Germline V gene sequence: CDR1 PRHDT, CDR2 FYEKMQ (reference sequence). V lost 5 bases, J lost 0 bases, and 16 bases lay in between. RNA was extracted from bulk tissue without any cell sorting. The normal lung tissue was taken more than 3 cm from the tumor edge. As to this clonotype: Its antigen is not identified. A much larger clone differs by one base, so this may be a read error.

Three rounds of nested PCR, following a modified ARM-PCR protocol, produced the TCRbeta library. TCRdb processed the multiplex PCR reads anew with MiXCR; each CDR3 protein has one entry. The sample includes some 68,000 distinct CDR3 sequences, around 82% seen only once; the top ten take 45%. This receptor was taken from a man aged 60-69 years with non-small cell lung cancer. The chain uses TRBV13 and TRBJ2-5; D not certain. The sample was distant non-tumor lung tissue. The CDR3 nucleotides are TGTGCCAGCAGCCCCCCAATGGGCGCGAACCAAGAGACCCAGTACTTC. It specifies CASSPPMGANQETQYF.